Each of the 13 T cell receptor beta chains below was sequenced from the same sample in a study of blood T cell repertoires in COVID-19. Generated by immunoSEQ multiplex PCR, the TCRdb table keeps only in-frame clones and is missing some. This table holds some 150,000 clones, around 84% found once. Sequenced input: peripheral blood. Receptor source: a woman aged 45-65 years with acute or convalescent COVID-19.

The chain joins TRBV18 to TRBJ1-1; 7 bases are a match to TRBD1. The germline gives CDR1 KGHSH, CDR2 LQKENI. Trimming took 3 bases from V and 6 from J; bases not matched to a gene: 10. The CDR3 loop spans 15 amino acids. The DNA for the CDR3 is TGTGCCAGCTCACCCGACCGACAGGGACTGCCTGAAGCTTTCTTT. This codes for CASSPDRQGLPEAFF.

The rearrangement uses TRBV29-1 and TRBJ1-2; a possible D gene is TRBD1 (5 bases). The germline V gene encodes CDR1 SQVTM and CDR2 ANQGSEA. CDR3 length: 13 residues. Trimming removed 7 bases at V and 0 bases at J, with 12 bases between. The CDR3 DNA sequence: TGCAGCGCAAAACAGGCTTCTAACTATGGCTACACCTTC. Translating gives CSAKQASNYGYTF.

The chain employs TRBV9 and TRBJ1-2; D possibly corresponds to TRBD1 (6 bases). From germline, CDR1 is SGDLS and CDR2 YYNGEE. V was trimmed by 4 bases and J by 4 bases, leaving 20 bases between them. The CDR3 sequence is 16 residues long. CDR3 DNA: TGTGCCAGCAGCCCCCTGGGGGCAGCGGACCCCTATGGCTACACCTTC. It yields the protein CASSPLGAADPYGYTF. The full variable domain, rest sourced from reference TRBV9 and TRBJ1-2, is DSGVTQTPKHLITATGQRVTLRCSPRSGDLSVYWYQQSLDQGLQFLIQYYNGEERAKGNILERFSAQQFPDLHSELNLSSLELGDSALYFCASSPLGAADPYGYTFGSGTRLTVV.

The J gene is TRBJ1-5, the V gene TRBV6-1; D gene uncertain. The CDR3 runs to 14 residues. The germline CDR1 and CDR2 sequences are MNHNS and SASEGT. V was cut by 2 bases and J by 4 bases, with 9 bases left in between. CDR3 region: CASSESNVNQPQHF. Written as DNA, the CDR3 is TGTGCCAGCAGTGAATCAAATGTTAATCAGCCCCAGCATTTT.

V usage is TRBV9 and J usage is TRBJ2-7; TRBD2 agrees at 11 bases. The CDR3 totals 18 residues. Germline CDR1 reads SGDLS; CDR2 reads YYNGEE. J lost 0 bases, V lost 0 bases, and 8 bases had no gene match. The CDR3 nucleotides read TGTGCCAGCAGCGTAGCTGCTAGCGGGAGGCCTAGCTCCTACGAGCAGTACTTC. Protein: CASSVAASGRPSSYEQYF.

The chain is built from TRBV10-3 and TRBJ1-6; perhaps TRBD1 as D (5 bases). Trimming took 9 bases from V and 7 from J, leaving 16 bases between them. Germline CDR1 is ENHRY and CDR2 is SYGVKD. The CDR3 covers 14 residues. The CDR3 DNA sequence: TGTGCCATTCGGCGCGGGGGTGGAAATTCACCCCTCCACTTT. The encoded protein is CAIRRGGGNSPLHF.

This rearrangement joins TRBV6-6 to TRBJ2-5; D is perhaps TRBD1 (6 bases). The CDR3 is 12 amino acids. The V and J ends lost 8 bases and 5 bases respectively, with 12 bases between them. Germline V gene sequence: CDR1 MNHNY, CDR2 SVGAGI (reference sequence). This CDR3 reads CASGRTAETQYF. For the CDR3, the DNA is TGTGCCAGCGGTAGGACAGCGGAGACCCAGTACTTC.

The chain combines TRBV5-1 with TRBJ2-2, with a possible D match to TRBD1 (5 bases). The germline V gene encodes CDR1 SGHRS and CDR2 YFSETQ. V was clipped by 5 bases and J by 1 base, with 6 bases between them. The CDR3 is made up of 13 amino acids. CDR3 nucleotides: TGCGCCAGCAGTCAGGGGAACACCGGGGAGCTGTTTTTT. Amino acids: CASSQGNTGELFF.

The rearrangement joins TRBV7-8 to TRBJ2-3, with D unclear. The CDR3 loop spans 13 amino acids. The germline V and J ends were trimmed by 1 base and 6 bases, with 8 bases remaining between them. Germline lookup yields CDR1 SGHVS and CDR2 FQNEAQ. The CDR3 loop reads CASSLVLVDTQYF. In nucleotides, the CDR3 is TGTGCCAGCAGCTTAGTGTTAGTCGATACGCAGTATTTT.

This clone was observed a few times. CDR3 nucleotides: TGTGCCAGCAGCTTCGAGGGCAGTGGCTACACCTTC. Its protein is CASSFEGSGYTF. V gene TRBV11-2 combines with J gene TRBJ1-2; D is ambiguous. Trimming shortened V by 3 bases and J by 7 bases, and 9 bases separated the two germline ends. Germline V gives CDR1 SGHAT, CDR2 FQNNGV. The CDR3 spans 12 residues.

Only a few counts were recorded for this clone. The J gene is TRBJ1-5, the V gene TRBV5-6, with 7 positions matching TRBD1. J was trimmed by 7 bases and V by 4 bases; bases with no gene match: 5. The CDR3 runs 13 residues. Germline lookup yields CDR1 SGHDT and CDR2 YYEEEE. This CDR3 reads CASSRDRGQPQHF. As DNA, the CDR3 is TGTGCCAGCAGCCGGGACAGAGGACAGCCCCAGCATTTT.

The chain links TRBV6-5 to TRBJ2-3, with TRBD2 matching over 11 bases. V gave up 2 bases and J gave up 4 bases; unmatched junction bases: 2. CDR1 is MNHEY and CDR2 is SVGAGI in the germline V gene. The CDR3 contains 15 residues. The CDR3 loop is CASSYRLAGPDTQYF. In nucleotides, the CDR3 is TGTGCCAGCAGTTACCGACTAGCGGGGCCAGATACGCAGTATTTT.

The chain carries TRBV15 and TRBJ1-5; 10 bases map to TRBD1. Germline lookup yields CDR1 LNHNV and CDR2 YYDKDF (reference sequence). The CDR3 consists of 16 residues. With V trimmed by 5 bases and J by 3 bases, 7 bases remained unmatched. CDR3 nucleotide sequence: TGTGCCACCAGCTTCAAGACAGGGGGCGACAATCAGCCCCAGCATTTT. It specifies CATSFKTGGDNQPQHF.